These T cell receptor beta chains were read from a single sample in a study of T cells in localized non-small cell lung cancer. Using immunoSEQ multiplex PCR, the repertoire was profiled, and TCRdb retains in-frame clones only, with some absent. The sample has some 130,000 clones; more than 70% are singletons. The material was peripheral blood, obtained before any cancer treatment. The source of these receptors is a female donor at least 60 years old with stage I lung adenocarcinoma. CDR3s leave out the opening cysteine and the closing phenylalanine or tryptophan.

V	J	CDR3
TRBV10-3	TRBJ1-4	AISRQGAVNEKLF
TRBV11-2	TRBJ2-5	ASSPPGRVTETQY
TRBV18	TRBJ1-1	ASSLGGFAGTEAF
TRBV5-1	TRBJ2-5	ASSSGGGETQY
TRBV27	TRBJ1-2	ASSTGISRGYT
TRBV5-1	TRBJ1-2	ASSLVTGTGYT
TRBV7-8	TRBJ2-7	ASSPPPDSSYEQY
TRBV28	TRBJ2-1	ASSLRGLNEQF
TRBV4-1	TRBJ2-2	ASSQSRLASGPYTGELF
TRBV27	TRBJ2-5	ASSLGGGAETQY
TRBV28	TRBJ2-1	ASSLTTSGKEQF
TRBV10-3	TRBJ1-2	AISESNKIGASGYT
TRBV28	TRBJ2-1	ATRGRDRGRNEQF
TRBV11-2	TRBJ2-2	ASSLGNRGGTGELF
TRBV28	TRBJ2-7	ASSRGLAGYEQY
TRBV5-3	TRBJ2-2	ARSCRQGGTGELF
TRBV2	TRBJ2-1	ASSDVGLAGGFNEQF
TRBV6-5	TRBJ2-7	ASSYFGTNYEQY
TRBV6-6	TRBJ2-7	ASSANYEQY
TRBV7-6	TRBJ2-7	ASSLLRGSYEQY
TRBV5-1	TRBJ1-3	ASSLLGNTIY
TRBV30	TRBJ2-1	AWSVAGGSYNEQF
TRBV11-2	TRBJ2-2	ASNPGTGELF
TRBV14	TRBJ2-5	ASSQKGGWQETQY
TRBV27	TRBJ2-7	ASSFGTGYEQY
TRBV29-1	TRBJ1-1	SVVITEAF
TRBV5-4	TRBJ2-3	ASSPPALGGRAGDTQY
TRBV19	TRBJ1-3	ASNRGSGNTIY
TRBV11-1	TRBJ1-5	ASSLAPGSNQPQH
TRBV27	TRBJ1-1	ASQPRGRFSAEAF
TRBV28	TRBJ2-3	ASSLMGKTLFHTQY
TRBV7-9	TRBJ2-1	ASSLGNTGAARGESEQF
TRBV2	TRBJ2-2	ASRGAGGSNTGELF
TRBV9	TRBJ1-2	ASGSGQGGYT
TRBV19	TRBJ2-5	ASSIDLEGLAGETQY
TRBV7-9	TRBJ1-1	ASSQGEILNTEAF
TRBV6-5	TRBJ2-7	ASSRFSRNYEQY
TRBV11-3	TRBJ2-1	ASSLAAGTGAEQF
TRBV9	TRBJ2-3	ASSVGTGKTSGNTQY
TRBV7-3	TRBJ1-1	ASSLTDREGEAF
TRBV6-6	TRBJ2-1	ASSYKVNEQF
TRBV15	TRBJ2-1	ATIAGVEQF
TRBV7-3	TRBJ2-2	ASSLVAGVGTGELF
TRBV6-1	TRBJ2-7	ASSVTGVTYEQY
TRBV5-6	TRBJ1-1	ASSPWTGKGTEAF
TRBV30	TRBJ1-5	AWGTGGGNQPQH
TRBV28	TRBJ1-2	ASSFGQFGGYT
TRBV19	TRBJ2-2	ASSLQSALNTGELF
TRBV15	TRBJ1-1	ATSRRSNTEAF
TRBV10-3	TRBJ2-2	ASGYDTGELF
TRBV14	TRBJ2-7	ASSQWTGANEQY
TRBV7-8	TRBJ2-7	ASSYDDRVGSEQY
TRBV7-9	TRBJ2-7	ASSATGVAGDYEQY
TRBV7-8	TRBJ2-5	ASTYASSSGKETQY
TRBV7-9	TRBJ2-5	ASSATVETQY
TRBV7-3	TRBJ1-6	ASSWGQNNSPLH
TRBV2	TRBJ2-5	ASSELRQQETQY
TRBV28	TRBJ1-5	ASSPSLEPQH
TRBV7-2	TRBJ1-1	ASSFAMRTEAF
TRBV13	TRBJ2-4	ASSFQLAKNIQY